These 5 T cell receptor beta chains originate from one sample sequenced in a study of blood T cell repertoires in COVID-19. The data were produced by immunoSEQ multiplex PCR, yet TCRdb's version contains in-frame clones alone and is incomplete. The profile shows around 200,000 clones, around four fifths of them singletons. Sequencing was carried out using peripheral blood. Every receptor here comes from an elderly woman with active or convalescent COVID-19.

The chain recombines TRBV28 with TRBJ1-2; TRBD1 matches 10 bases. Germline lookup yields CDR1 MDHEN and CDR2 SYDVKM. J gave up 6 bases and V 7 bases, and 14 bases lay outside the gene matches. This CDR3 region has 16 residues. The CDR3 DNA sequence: TGTGCCAGCAAAAGGTCGGGGACAGGGGTTGGGAATGGCTACACCTTC. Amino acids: CASKRSGTGVGNGYTF.

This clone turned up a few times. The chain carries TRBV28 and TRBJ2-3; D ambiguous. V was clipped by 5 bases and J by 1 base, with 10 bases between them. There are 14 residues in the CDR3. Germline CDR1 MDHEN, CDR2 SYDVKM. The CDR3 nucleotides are TGTGCCAGCAGTCCCGCTCCGGGCACAGATACGCAGTATTTT. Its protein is CASSPAPGTDTQYF. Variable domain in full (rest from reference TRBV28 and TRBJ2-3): DVKVTQSSRYLVKRTGEKVFLECVQDMDHENMFWYRQDPGLGLRLIYFSYDVKMKEKGDIPEGYSVSREKKERFSLILESASTNQTSMYLCASSPAPGTDTQYFGPGTRLTVL.

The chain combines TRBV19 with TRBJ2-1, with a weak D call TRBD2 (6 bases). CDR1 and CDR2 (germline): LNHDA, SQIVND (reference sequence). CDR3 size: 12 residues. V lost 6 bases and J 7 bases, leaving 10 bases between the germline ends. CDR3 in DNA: TGTGCCAGTAGGTTGGCGGGGAATGAGCAGTTCTTC. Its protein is CASRLAGNEQFF. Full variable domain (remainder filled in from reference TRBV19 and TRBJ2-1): DGGITQSPKYLFRKEGQNVTLSCEQNLNHDAMYWYRQDPGQGLRLIYYSQIVNDFQKGDIAEGYSVSREKKESFPLTVTSAQKNPTAFYLCASRLAGNEQFFGPGTRLTVL.

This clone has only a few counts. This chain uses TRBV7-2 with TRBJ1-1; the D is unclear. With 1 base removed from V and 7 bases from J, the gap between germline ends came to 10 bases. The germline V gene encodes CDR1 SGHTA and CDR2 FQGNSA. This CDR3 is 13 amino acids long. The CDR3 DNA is TGTGCCAGCAGCTTAGACCCGCTAGGTGAAGCTTTCTTT. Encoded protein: CASSLDPLGEAFF.

The CDR3 nucleotides read TGTGCCAGCAGACTACTACAGGGTAATTCACCCCTCCACTTT. Translating gives CASRLLQGNSPLHF. The chain uses TRBV28 and TRBJ1-6; D is possibly TRBD1 (6 bases). The CDR3 runs 14 residues. Germline values: CDR1 MDHEN, CDR2 SYDVKM. V lost 6 bases and J 6 bases, leaving 12 bases between the germline ends.